Below, one T cell receptor (beta chain) is given with its context. The table came from immunoSEQ multiplex PCR; TCRdb's copy has only in-frame clones and leaves some out. The data show more than 90,000 clones, 85% to 95% seen once. The data were obtained in a study of cytomegalovirus exposure and HLA in healthy donors. Study background: The same platform was used for the 90 to 150 validation repertoires and the approximately 670 first-cohort repertoires, a later analysis reported.

Trimming took off 1 base at V and 4 bases at J, with 16 bases between the two ends. This CDR3 is built from 16 residues. Germline CDR1 reads SGHVS; CDR2 reads FNYEAQ. This receptor was taken from a woman in her 30s in good health and CMV-seropositive. The source material was PBMCs. This chain joins TRBV7-6 and TRBJ1-1; D remains ambiguous. The DNA of the CDR3 is TGTGCCAGCAGCTTAGGGACGCGGGAGCGGGGCACTGAAGCTTTCTTT. Translated, it gives CASSLGTRERGTEAFF. Combining the CDR3 with reference TRBV7-6 and TRBJ1-1 gives the whole variable domain GAGVSQSPRYKVTKRGQDVALRCDPISGHVSLYWYRQALGQGPEFLTYFNYEAQQDKSGLPNDRFSAERPEGSISTLTIQRTEQRDSAMYRCASSLGTRERGTEAFFGQGTRLTVV.